The sequence of this TCR beta chain was determined in a study of blood T cell repertoires in COVID-19 (dated by TCRdb to 2019 to 2021). Describing the broader study: Samples from collaborators originated in the United States, Italy and Spain and spanned both the acute and convalescent phases of COVID-19. The prospective study material was composed of cDNA or gDNA derived from T cells, B-cell-depleted T cells, or PBMCs. The dataset comprised deeply sampled blood TCRbeta repertoires from subjects exposed to, actively infected with, or recovered from COVID-19. The repertoires were released in a freely available public database intended as a resource for research on the immune response to SARS-CoV-2. The samples were drawn from the first 160 participants of the ongoing ImmuneRACE study and from 1,254 subjects provided by 6 global collaborators. A de-identified subject ID, COVID-19 status, age in years and sex were almost always included in the sample metadata. Where HLA class I and class II types were available, the types were taken from metadata supplied by the sample provider, not from assay-based typing. Results the study describes overall, beyond this receptor: How much clinical and demographic metadata was included differed by source and by participant, and the metadata was provided uncurated.

The immunoSEQ Assay, a bias-controlled multiplex PCR, was used to amplify TCRbeta CDR3 regions from genomic DNA. The published analysis was carried out like this. The number of nucleated cells in each sample was estimated from the amplification of reference gene primers within the assay. To quantify the absolute abundance of each unique TCRbeta CDR3 rearrangement, sequence reads were collapsed and filtered. Productive Simpson clonality was computed per sample as the square root of Simpson's diversity index over productive rearrangements. TCRdb limited this immuneACCESS table to in-frame rearrangements with V and J called. A share of clones is missing; checked studies link under half to unresolved V genes, and the rest is unexplained. V and J calls and clone size are copied from that table; D and trimming were computed from the DNA. The sample includes about 180,000 clones, with about 89% observed a single time. The ten largest clones represent nearly 2.5% of the sample.

As encoded in the germline V gene, CDR1 is MGHRA while CDR2 is YSYEKL. The V and J ends are trimmed by 0 bases and 5 bases, leaving 16 bases between them. Its CDR3 holds 16 amino acids, cysteine through phenylalanine. Only CDR3 DNA remains: 48 bases, in frame from the first base. The collaborating institutions used their own protocols to collect whole blood in K2EDTA tubes. For TCRbeta analysis, collaborator samples were shipped as frozen whole blood, as isolated PBMCs, or as DNA extracted from either sample type. In regard to this clone: The antigen it binds to is not known. Per-nucleotide qualities are absent, and no much larger clonotype sits a single base away.

The chain was built from TRBV4-1 and TRBJ2-5; the D gene lacks a confident call. This clonotype was sampled from a middle-aged man with active or convalescent COVID-19. The sample was peripheral blood. The CDR3 has the sequence CASSQDRGLGGETQYF. The nucleotide sequence is given as TGCGCCAGCAGCCAAGATCGCGGCCTGGGTGGGGAGACCCAGTACTTC.